These T cell receptor beta chains were read from a single sample in a study of T-cell reconstitution after alpha-beta-depleted transplantation in children. Each CDR3 protein is one row after TCRdb ran MiXCR on the PCR reads. Counted here are 600,000 to 700,000 distinct CDR3 sequences, roughly 17% occurring once; the ten biggest clones make up 1.1%. The material sequenced was PBMCs from the stem cell graft donor, taken from the stem cell graft. These receptors came from a human donor who donated a stem cell graft to a child with acute myeloid leukemia. Both conserved end residues are part of each CDR3. A D gene is named only where the DNA matches it firmly. Where a row states a size, it is once, few, many or the class of an expanded clone; other rows omit it.

CASMPDSEKLFF | TGTGCCAGCATGCCGGACAGTGAAAAACTGTTTTTT | 12 | many | TRBV12-3/TRBV12-4 | - | TRBJ1-4
CASSLAPGRRESPLHF | TGTGCCAGCAGCTTAGCTCCGGGACGAAGGGAATCACCCCTCCACTTT | 16 | few | TRBV7-2 | - | TRBJ1-6
CASSPVPHAGANVLTF | TGTGCCAGCAGCCCCGTACCTCACGCTGGGGCCAACGTCCTGACTTTC | 16 | few | TRBV12-3/TRBV12-4 | - | TRBJ2-6
CASSPNPSSTDTQYF | TGTGCCAGCAGCCCCAATCCCAGTAGCACAGATACGCAGTATTTT | 15 | - | TRBV7-6 | - | TRBJ2-3
CSAPTPATSASFTQYF | TGCAGTGCCCCTACCCCCGCGACTAGCGCGAGCTTTACGCAGTATTTT | 16 | many | TRBV20-1 | TRBD2 | TRBJ2-3
CSVVTGSSYEQYF | TGCAGCGTTGTGACAGGGAGCTCCTACGAGCAGTACTTC | 13 | many | TRBV29-1 | TRBD1 | TRBJ2-7
CASSFSGLGRTDTQYF | TGTGCCAGCAGCTTTAGCGGGTTGGGACGCACAGATACGCAGTATTTT | 16 | few | TRBV5-6 | TRBD2 | TRBJ2-3
CASSQVGGRNTEAFF | TGTGCCAGCAGCCAAGTGGGAGGGAGAAACACTGAAGCTTTCTTT | 15 | - | TRBV3-1 | - | TRBJ1-1
CASSRGLPNEQFF | TGTGCCAGCAGCCGGGGACTGCCCAATGAGCAGTTCTTC | 13 | - | TRBV12-3/TRBV12-4 | - | TRBJ2-1
CSARKGNNSPLHF | TGCAGTGCTAGAAAGGGGAATAATTCACCCCTCCACTTT | 13 | many | TRBV20-1 | - | TRBJ1-6
CSAGRGRGSNQPQHF | TGCAGTGCTGGGCGGGGAAGGGGGAGCAATCAGCCCCAGCATTTT | 15 | - | TRBV20-1 | - | TRBJ1-5
CSALNRGSSYEQYF | TGCAGTGCCTTAAACCGGGGGAGCTCCTACGAGCAGTACTTC | 14 | few | TRBV20-1 | - | TRBJ2-7
CASSLVKGTDQPQHF | TGTGCCAGCAGCTTAGTAAAGGGAACCGATCAGCCCCAGCATTTT | 15 | once | TRBV7-2 | - | TRBJ1-5
CASSQADRQETQYF | TGCGCCAGCAGCCAAGCGGACAGACAGGAGACCCAGTACTTC | 14 | few | TRBV4-1 | - | TRBJ2-5
CASSPRTSGNTGELFF | TGTGCCAGCAGCCCACGGACTAGCGGGAACACCGGGGAGCTGTTTTTT | 16 | - | TRBV7-7 | TRBD2 | TRBJ2-2
CASRQGYEQFF | TGTGCCAGCAGACAGGGATATGAGCAGTTCTTC | 11 | many | TRBV6-5 | - | TRBJ2-1
CASIREVGNTGELFF | TGTGCCAGTATACGCGAAGTGGGGAACACCGGGGAGCTGTTTTTT | 15 | - | TRBV19 | - | TRBJ2-2
CASSLDPAGGRETQYF | TGTGCCAGCAGCTTAGATCCAGCGGGGGGACGAGAGACCCAGTACTTC | 16 | - | TRBV11-2 | TRBD2 | TRBJ2-5
CASSEAAGGWNTEAFF | TGTGCCAGCAGTGAAGCGGCAGGGGGCTGGAACACTGAAGCTTTCTTT | 16 | - | TRBV6-1 | TRBD1 | TRBJ1-1
CAIKQDGDQPQHF | TGTGCCATCAAACAGGACGGCGATCAGCCCCAGCATTTT | 13 | many | TRBV10-3 | - | TRBJ1-5
CASSLGPAGNTGELFF | TGCGCCAGCAGCTTGGGGCCAGCGGGGAACACCGGGGAGCTGTTTTTT | 16 | - | TRBV5-1 | - | TRBJ2-2
CASSLEGGRNEKLFF | TGCGCCAGCAGCTTGGAAGGCGGGAGAAATGAAAAACTGTTTTTT | 15 | many | TRBV5-1 | - | TRBJ1-4